The 28 T cell receptor beta chains reported below all come from one sample, sequenced in a study of blood T cell repertoires in COVID-19. Some clones are missing from TCRdb's copy, which holds only in-frame ones; the method was immunoSEQ multiplex PCR. The data show around 200,000 clones, approximately 90% seen once. Material for sequencing was peripheral blood. Source of these receptors: a man in his 60s who had recovered from COVID-19.

This CDR3 is CASSGGSPSSYEQYF. In DNA form, the CDR3 reads TGTGCCAGCAGCGGGGGGAGCCCAAGCTCCTACGAGCAGTACTTC. The rearrangement links TRBV6-5 to TRBJ2-7, with 7 bases aligning to TRBD2. Losses at the gene ends were 6 bases for V and 0 bases for J; bases not matched to a gene: 8. Germline V gene data show CDR1 as MNHEY and CDR2 as SVGAGI. This CDR3 is 15 amino acids long.

The CDR3 protein is CASSSRQGIISPLHF. CDR3 DNA: TGTGCCAGCAGCTCCCGACAGGGTATTATTTCACCCCTCCACTTT. The chain combines TRBV28 with TRBJ1-6; 7 bases align to TRBD1. The CDR3 covers 15 residues. V lost 6 bases, J lost 9 bases, and 11 bases stayed unmatched. Germline CDR1 reads MDHEN; CDR2 reads SYDVKM. Full variable domain (rest looked up from reference TRBV28 and TRBJ1-6): DVKVTQSSRYLVKRTGEKVFLECVQDMDHENMFWYRQDPGLGLRLIYFSYDVKMKEKGDIPEGYSVSREKKERFSLILESASTNQTSMYLCASSSRQGIISPLHFGNGTRLTVT.

This clone was observed a handful of times. The rearrangement joins TRBV18 to TRBJ2-7; 10 bases are shared with TRBD1. In germline, CDR1 is KGHSH, CDR2 LQKENI. V dropped 2 bases and J dropped 3; count of bases not matched to a gene: 4. The CDR3 extends over 15 amino acids. DNA for the CDR3: TGTGCCAGCTCACCAGCGGGACAGGGGCTCTACGAGCAGTACTTC. Protein product: CASSPAGQGLYEQYF.

The chain carries TRBV30 and TRBJ2-1; maybe TRBD1 (5 bases). This CDR3 is built from 13 residues. Germline V CDR1 and CDR2: GTSNPN, SVGIG (reference sequence). V lost 4 bases, J lost 8 bases, and 15 bases lay in between. Here the CDR3 reads CAWTRALGHEQFF. The CDR3 coding sequence is TGTGCCTGGACCAGGGCACTGGGCCATGAGCAGTTCTTC.

As DNA, the CDR3 is TGTGCCAGCAGCGTCCCGGTAAGGCATTTT. Amino acids: CASSVPVRHF. The chain employs TRBV6-4 and TRBJ1-5; D call uncertain. Per the germline V gene, CDR1 is MRHNA and CDR2 is SNTAGT. Trimming stripped 6 bases from V and 15 bases from J, with 12 bases between. This CDR3 comprises 10 residues.

The chain carries TRBV5-1 and TRBJ2-3; perhaps TRBD1 as D (6 bases). Between the trimmed V and J ends, which lost 0 bases and 4 bases, there was a span of 15 bases. Germline V CDR1 and CDR2: SGHRS, YFSETQ. This CDR3 region has 16 residues. This chain's CDR3 is CASSLEGRGGADTQYF. In DNA, the CDR3 is TGCGCCAGCAGCTTGGAGGGCAGGGGTGGCGCAGATACGCAGTATTTT.

CDR3 nucleotide sequence: TGCAGCGTCCTTAGCGGGAGCTCCTACAATGAGCAGTTCTTC. Residues: CSVLSGSSYNEQFF. The rearrangement uses TRBV29-1 and TRBJ2-1; 9 nucleotides match TRBD2. The CDR3 is 14 residues long. Losses at the gene ends were 6 bases for V and 0 bases for J; bases not matched to a gene: 3. Looked up from germline, CDR1 is SQVTM and CDR2 is ANQGSEA.

The chain is built from TRBV5-6 and TRBJ1-4; D is unresolved. This CDR3 has 15 amino acids. Per germline, CDR1 SGHDT and CDR2 YYEEEE. The V and J ends lost 5 bases and 8 bases respectively, with 19 bases between them. CDR3 DNA: TGTGCCAGCAGTCTTGACGGCGGCTTTCGGGAAAAACTGTTTTTT. Translating gives CASSLDGGFREKLFF.

The V gene is TRBV7-8, the J gene TRBJ2-2; TRBD2 matches at 7 bases. This CDR3 region has 14 residues. The V gene's germline CDR1 is SGHVS and CDR2 FQNEAQ. Losses at the gene ends were 7 bases for V and 8 bases for J; bases not matched to a gene: 10. The CDR3 coding sequence is TGTGCCAGCACTCCGGTAGCGGGTCAAGGGGAGCTGTTTTTT. Translated, it gives CASTPVAGQGELFF.

CDR3 sequence: CASSPLAPGKGEQFF. The CDR3 DNA is TGTGCCAGCAGCCCACTAGCTCCCGGTAAAGGTGAGCAGTTCTTC. This rearrangement joins TRBV7-2 to TRBJ2-1; D perhaps matches TRBD2 (6 bases). Between the trimmed V and J ends, which lost 5 bases and 9 bases, there was a span of 20 bases. This CDR3 is 15 amino acids long. The germline V gene has CDR1 SGHTA and CDR2 FQGNSA.

The genes are TRBV12-3 or TRBV12-4 and TRBJ2-7, with TRBD1 matching 7 bases. With 8 bases clipped from V and 3 bases from J, the junction kept 4 bases outside the gene matches. The CDR3 runs to 12 residues. CDR3 nucleotide sequence: TGTGCCAGCTTAGGGACAGACTACGAGCAGTACTTC. This codes for CASLGTDYEQYF.

This chain joins TRBV15 and TRBJ1-5, with D tentatively TRBD1 (5 bases). Deletions cut 5 bases from V and 3 bases from J, with 11 bases between. CDR1 is LNHNV and CDR2 is YYDKDF in the germline V gene (reference sequence). This CDR3 region has 14 residues. This CDR3 reads CATSGRDDNQPQHF. In DNA form, the CDR3 reads TGTGCCACCAGCGGGCGGGACGACAATCAGCCCCAGCATTTT.

This sequence joins TRBV10-2 and TRBJ2-3; 10 positions match TRBD2. CDR3 length: 13 amino acids. CDR1 WSHSY and CDR2 SAAADI come from the germline V gene. Germline trimming cut 6 bases from V and 3 bases from J; bases unmatched to any gene: 0. In nucleotides, the CDR3 is TGCGCCAGCAGGACTAGCGGGACAGATACGCAGTATTTT. Encoded protein: CASRTSGTDTQYF.

The J gene is TRBJ2-1, the V gene TRBV19; no definite D call. From germline, CDR1 is LNHDA and CDR2 SQIVND (reference sequence). V dropped 0 bases and J dropped 0 bases, with 6 bases sitting between them. CDR3 size: 15 residues. CDR3 loop: CASSIDRSSYNEQFF. CDR3 nucleotides: TGTGCCAGTAGTATAGACCGGAGCTCCTACAATGAGCAGTTCTTC.

The genes are TRBV6-5 and TRBJ2-5, with D possibly matching TRBD2 (5 bases). The V and J ends lost 8 bases and 5 bases respectively, with 12 bases between them. The CDR3 length is 12 residues. CDR1 is MNHEY, CDR2 SVGAGI, per germline. The CDR3 loop reads CASRLAGETQYF. The CDR3 DNA is TGTGCCAGCCGCCTAGCCGGGGAGACCCAGTACTTC.

The chain employs TRBV6-6 and TRBJ1-1; D gene unclear. The CDR3 loop spans 16 amino acids. V was trimmed by 3 bases and J by 3 bases, leaving 17 bases between them. Germline CDR1 MNHNY, CDR2 SVGAGI (reference sequence). The CDR3 nucleotides are TGTGCCAGCAGTTATAACGGGGTTGTGGAAGACACTGAAGCTTTCTTT. Amino acid sequence: CASSYNGVVEDTEAFF.

The rearrangement joins TRBV29-1 to TRBJ2-3, with 14 bases aligning to TRBD2. Per germline, CDR1 SQVTM and CDR2 ANQGSEA. This CDR3 has 13 residues. V was pared by 5 bases and J by 7 bases, with 2 bases of the junction left unmatched. The CDR3 region is CSVWTSGGNTQYF. The CDR3 region has the DNA TGCAGCGTTTGGACTAGCGGGGGGAATACGCAGTATTTT.

The chain carries TRBV15 and TRBJ2-7, with D tentatively TRBD1 (6 bases). Germline V CDR1 and CDR2: LNHNV, YYDKDF (reference sequence). The CDR3 contains 14 residues. Trimming cost V 2 bases and J 1 base, with 9 bases left between them. CDR3 loop: CATSRPGESYEQYF. In DNA, the CDR3 is TGTGCCACCAGCAGACCAGGGGAGTCCTACGAGCAGTACTTC.

The chain joins TRBV3-1 (or the pseudogene TRBV3-2) to TRBJ2-5; 7 nucleotides align to TRBD2. The CDR3 sequence is 13 residues long. In germline, CDR1 is LGHDT, CDR2 YNNKEL (reference sequence). The J segment lost 4 bases and the V segment lost 4 bases, leaving 3 bases of the junction unmatched. The CDR3 coding sequence is TGTGCCAGCAGCCCGGGACTACTAGAGACCCAGTACTTC. Its protein product is CASSPGLLETQYF.

The chain recombines TRBV19 with TRBJ2-7; 8 bases are a match to TRBD2. The germline V gene has CDR1 LNHDA and CDR2 SQIVND (reference sequence). V shed 6 bases, J shed 0 bases, and the junction held 7 bases outside the gene matches. The CDR3 loop spans 15 amino acids. CDR3 in amino acids: CASRRAGGTSYEQYF. As DNA, the CDR3 is TGTGCCAGTAGGAGGGCGGGGGGAACCTCCTACGAGCAGTACTTC.

The V gene is TRBV28, the J gene TRBJ2-5, with D possibly being TRBD1 (6 bases). Germline V gene data show CDR1 as MDHEN and CDR2 as SYDVKM. This CDR3 spans 14 amino acids. V lost 7 bases to trimming and J lost 4 bases, with 16 bases between them. Written as DNA, the CDR3 is TGTGCCAGCATGAAAGGGGGAAATACAGAGACCCAGTACTTC. It codes for CASMKGGNTETQYF.

This clone has only a few counts. This chain connects TRBV24-1 to TRBJ2-2; D remains ambiguous. This CDR3 region has 13 residues. Germline V gene lookup returns CDR1 KGHDR and CDR2 SFDVKD. Trimming removed 5 bases from V and 1 base from J, with 4 bases in between. The DNA for the CDR3 is TGTGCCACCAGTGGTAGGAACACCGGGGAGCTGTTTTTT. The encoded protein is CATSGRNTGELFF.

J is TRBJ1-1 and V is TRBV10-3; D gene unclear. Germline values: CDR1 ENHRY, CDR2 SYGVKD. CDR3 length: 13 amino acids. V was trimmed by 11 bases and J by 9 bases, leaving 22 bases between them. CDR3 residues: CAVCQEASVQAFF. CDR3 nucleotide sequence: TGTGCCGTGTGCCAGGAGGCCAGTGTACAAGCTTTCTTT.

This chain links TRBV5-1 with TRBJ2-3, with 11 bases aligning to TRBD2. The junction had 5 bases not matched to a gene; V was cut back by 2 bases and J by 3 bases. The CDR3 is made up of 16 amino acids. Germline V gives CDR1 SGHRS, CDR2 YFSETQ. In nucleotides, the CDR3 is TGCGCCAGCAGCTTCCGGACTAGCGGGCCTACAGATACGCAGTATTTT. The encoded protein is CASSFRTSGPTDTQYF.

The rearrangement joins TRBV5-1 to TRBJ1-1; TRBD1 agrees at 7 bases. Trimming removed 2 bases from V and 1 base from J; junction bases left unmatched: 2. Germline values: CDR1 SGHRS, CDR2 YFSETQ. The CDR3 is 14 amino acids. The CDR3: CASSFGTENTEAFF. The CDR3 DNA is TGCGCCAGCAGCTTCGGGACAGAGAACACTGAAGCTTTCTTT.

The chain links TRBV30 to TRBJ2-7; D remains unclear. Germline assignment: CDR1 GTSNPN and CDR2 SVGIG (reference sequence). The CDR3 is made up of 15 amino acids. Trimming took off 6 bases at V and 1 base at J, with 19 bases between the two ends. CDR3 sequence reads: CACLVTVPSSYEQYF. The CDR3 coding sequence is TGTGCCTGTCTCGTAACTGTCCCTTCTTCCTACGAGCAGTACTTC.

The chain has TRBV6-1 and TRBJ2-2; D gene unclear. The CDR3 is 16 residues long. The germline gives CDR1 MNHNS, CDR2 SASEGT. V was cut by 4 bases and J by 6 bases, with 18 bases left in between. Here the CDR3 reads CASSVSEAQRAGELFF. The CDR3 region has the DNA TGTGCCAGCAGTGTCTCTGAGGCTCAAAGAGCCGGGGAGCTGTTTTTT.

The chain couples TRBV3-1 (or the pseudogene TRBV3-2) to TRBJ1-5; a weak D match, TRBD1 (5 bases). Trimming stripped 0 bases from V and 9 bases from J, with 9 bases between. The CDR3 totals 13 residues. Germline-derived CDR1 and CDR2 are LGHDT and YNNKEL (reference sequence). CDR3 in DNA: TGTGCCAGCAGCCAAGAGTGGAGGGGGCCCCAGCATTTT. Encoded protein: CASSQEWRGPQHF.